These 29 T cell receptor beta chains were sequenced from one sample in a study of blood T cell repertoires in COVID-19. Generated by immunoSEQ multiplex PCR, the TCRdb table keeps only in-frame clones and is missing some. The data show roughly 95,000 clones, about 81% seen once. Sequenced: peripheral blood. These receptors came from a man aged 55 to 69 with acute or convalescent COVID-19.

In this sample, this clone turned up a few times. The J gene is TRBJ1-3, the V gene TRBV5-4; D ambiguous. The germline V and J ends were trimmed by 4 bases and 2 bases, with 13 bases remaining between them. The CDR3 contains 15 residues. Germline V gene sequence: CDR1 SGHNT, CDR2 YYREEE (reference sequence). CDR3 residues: CASSTTGIAGNTIYF. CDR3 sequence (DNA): TGTGCCAGCAGCACTACCGGGATCGCTGGAAACACCATATATTTT.

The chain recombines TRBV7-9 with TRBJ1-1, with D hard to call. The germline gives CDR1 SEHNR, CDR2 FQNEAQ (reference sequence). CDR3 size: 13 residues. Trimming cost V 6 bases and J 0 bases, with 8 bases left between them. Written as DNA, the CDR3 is TGTGCCAGCAGAATTCAGATGAACACTGAAGCTTTCTTT. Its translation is CASRIQMNTEAFF.

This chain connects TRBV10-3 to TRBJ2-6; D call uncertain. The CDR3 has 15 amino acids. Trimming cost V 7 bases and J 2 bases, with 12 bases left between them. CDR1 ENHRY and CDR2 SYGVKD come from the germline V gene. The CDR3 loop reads CAITLGPPGANVLTF. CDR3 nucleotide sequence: TGTGCCATCACCCTGGGCCCTCCTGGGGCCAACGTCCTGACTTTC.

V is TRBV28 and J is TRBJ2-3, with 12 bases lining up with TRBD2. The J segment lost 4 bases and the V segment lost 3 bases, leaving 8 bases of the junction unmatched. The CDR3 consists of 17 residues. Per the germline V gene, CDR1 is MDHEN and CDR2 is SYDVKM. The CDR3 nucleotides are TGTGCCAGCAGTTTCGGGCTAGCGGGAGGGAGGGCAGATACGCAGTATTTT. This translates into CASSFGLAGGRADTQYF. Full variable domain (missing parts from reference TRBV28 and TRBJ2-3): DVKVTQSSRYLVKRTGEKVFLECVQDMDHENMFWYRQDPGLGLRLIYFSYDVKMKEKGDIPEGYSVSREKKERFSLILESASTNQTSMYLCASSFGLAGGRADTQYFGPGTRLTVL.

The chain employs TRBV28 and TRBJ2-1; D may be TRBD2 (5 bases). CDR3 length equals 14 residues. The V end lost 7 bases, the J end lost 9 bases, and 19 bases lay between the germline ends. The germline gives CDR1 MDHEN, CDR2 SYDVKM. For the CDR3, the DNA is TGTGCCAGCATCACGGCGGACTTAGCTAGTGAGCAGTTCTTC. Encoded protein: CASITADLASEQFF. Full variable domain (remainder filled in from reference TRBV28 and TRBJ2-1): DVKVTQSSRYLVKRTGEKVFLECVQDMDHENMFWYRQDPGLGLRLIYFSYDVKMKEKGDIPEGYSVSREKKERFSLILESASTNQTSMYLCASITADLASEQFFGPGTRLTVL.

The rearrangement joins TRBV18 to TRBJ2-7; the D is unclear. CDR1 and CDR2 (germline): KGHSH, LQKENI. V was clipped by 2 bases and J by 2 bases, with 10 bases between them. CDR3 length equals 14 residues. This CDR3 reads CASSPNSGTYEQYV. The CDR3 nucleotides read TGTGCCAGCTCACCAAATTCGGGTACCTACGAGCAGTACGTC.

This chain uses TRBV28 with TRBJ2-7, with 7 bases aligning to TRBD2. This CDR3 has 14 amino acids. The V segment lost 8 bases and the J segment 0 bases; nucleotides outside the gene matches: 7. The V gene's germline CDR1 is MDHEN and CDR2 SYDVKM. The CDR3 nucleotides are TGTGCCAGCGGGGAGGGTTGGAGCTCCTACGAGCAGTACGTC. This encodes CASGEGWSSYEQYV.

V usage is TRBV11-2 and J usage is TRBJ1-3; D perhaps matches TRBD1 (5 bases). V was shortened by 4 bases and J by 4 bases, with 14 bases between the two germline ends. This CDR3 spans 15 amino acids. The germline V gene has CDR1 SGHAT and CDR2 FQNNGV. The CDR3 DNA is TGTGCCAGCAGCTCCCTAGGGGCGGGAGGAAACACCATATATTTT. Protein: CASSSLGAGGNTIYF. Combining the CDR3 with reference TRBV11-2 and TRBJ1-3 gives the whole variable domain EAGVAQSPRYKIIEKRQSVAFWCNPISGHATLYWYQQILGQGPKLLIQFQNNGVVDDSQLPKDRFSAERLKGVDSTLKIQPAKLEDSAVYLCASSSLGAGGNTIYFGEGSWLTVV.

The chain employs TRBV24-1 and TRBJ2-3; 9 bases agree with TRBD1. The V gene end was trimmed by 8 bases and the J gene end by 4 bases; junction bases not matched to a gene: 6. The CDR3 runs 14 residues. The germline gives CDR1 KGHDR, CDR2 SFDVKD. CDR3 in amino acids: CATIGQGQPDTQYF. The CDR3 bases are TGTGCCACCATCGGACAGGGGCAACCAGATACGCAGTATTTT.

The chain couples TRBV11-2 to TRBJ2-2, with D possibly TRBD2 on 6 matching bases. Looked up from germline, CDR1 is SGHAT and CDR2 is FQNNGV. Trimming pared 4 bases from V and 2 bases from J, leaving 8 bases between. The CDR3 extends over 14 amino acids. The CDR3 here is CASSYGSNTGELFF. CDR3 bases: TGTGCCAGCAGCTACGGGAGTAACACCGGGGAGCTGTTTTTT.

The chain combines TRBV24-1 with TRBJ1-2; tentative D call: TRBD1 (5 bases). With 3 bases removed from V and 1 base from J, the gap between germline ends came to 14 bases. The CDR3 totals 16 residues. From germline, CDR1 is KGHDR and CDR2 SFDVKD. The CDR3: CATSDRYGGGNYGYTF. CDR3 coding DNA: TGTGCCACCAGTGATCGCTACGGGGGGGGTAACTATGGCTACACCTTC.

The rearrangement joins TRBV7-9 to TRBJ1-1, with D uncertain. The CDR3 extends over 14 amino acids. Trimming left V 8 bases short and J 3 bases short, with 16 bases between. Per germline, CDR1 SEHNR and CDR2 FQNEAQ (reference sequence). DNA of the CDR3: TGTGCCAGCCGTTCTGGACTGGTCTACACTGAAGCTTTCTTT. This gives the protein CASRSGLVYTEAFF.

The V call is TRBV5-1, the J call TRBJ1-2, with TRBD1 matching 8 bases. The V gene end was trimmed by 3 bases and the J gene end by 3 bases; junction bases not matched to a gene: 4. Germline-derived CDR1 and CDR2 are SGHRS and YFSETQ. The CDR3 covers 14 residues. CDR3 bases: TGCGCCAGCAGCTCCTCGACAGGGGACTATGGCTACACCTTC. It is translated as CASSSSTGDYGYTF.

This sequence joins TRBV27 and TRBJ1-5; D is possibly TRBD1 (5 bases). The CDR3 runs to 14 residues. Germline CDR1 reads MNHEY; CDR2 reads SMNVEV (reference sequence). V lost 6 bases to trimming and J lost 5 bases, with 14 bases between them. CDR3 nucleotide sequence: TGTGCCAGCAGCCTCCGGACATTCTATCAGCCCCAGCATTTT. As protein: CASSLRTFYQPQHF.

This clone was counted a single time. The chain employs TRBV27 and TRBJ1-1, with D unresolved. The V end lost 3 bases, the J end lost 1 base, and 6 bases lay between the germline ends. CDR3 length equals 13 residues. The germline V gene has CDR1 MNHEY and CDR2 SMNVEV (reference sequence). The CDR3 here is CASSFIGNTEAFF. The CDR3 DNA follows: TGTGCCAGCAGTTTCATCGGGAACACTGAAGCTTTCTTT.

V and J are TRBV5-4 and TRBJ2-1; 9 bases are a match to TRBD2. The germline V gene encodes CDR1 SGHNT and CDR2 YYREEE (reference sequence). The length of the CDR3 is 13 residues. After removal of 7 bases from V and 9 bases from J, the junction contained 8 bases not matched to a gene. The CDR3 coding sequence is TGTGCCAGCGGAGGGCGGGGGGGGACTGAGCAGTTCTTC. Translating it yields CASGGRGGTEQFF.

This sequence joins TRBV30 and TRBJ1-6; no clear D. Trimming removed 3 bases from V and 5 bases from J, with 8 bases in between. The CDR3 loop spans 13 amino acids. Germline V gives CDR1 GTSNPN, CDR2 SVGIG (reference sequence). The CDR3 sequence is CAWSMANNSPLHF. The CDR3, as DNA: TGTGCCTGGAGCATGGCAAATAATTCACCCCTCCACTTT.

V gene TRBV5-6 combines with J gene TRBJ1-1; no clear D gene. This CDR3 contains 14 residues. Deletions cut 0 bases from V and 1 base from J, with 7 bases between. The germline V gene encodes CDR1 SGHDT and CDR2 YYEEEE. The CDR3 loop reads CASSLGPGNTEAFF. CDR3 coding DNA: TGTGCCAGCAGCTTGGGGCCGGGGAACACTGAAGCTTTCTTT. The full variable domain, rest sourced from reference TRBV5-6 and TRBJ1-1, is DAGVTQSPTHLIKTRGQQVTLRCSPKSGHDTVSWYQQALGQGPQFIFQYYEEEERQRGNFPDRFSGHQFPNYSSELNVNALLLGDSALYLCASSLGPGNTEAFFGQGTRLTVV.

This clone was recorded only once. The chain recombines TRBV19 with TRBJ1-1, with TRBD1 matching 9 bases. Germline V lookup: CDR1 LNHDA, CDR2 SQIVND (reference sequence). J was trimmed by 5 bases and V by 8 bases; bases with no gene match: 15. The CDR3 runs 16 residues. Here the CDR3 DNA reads TGTGCCAGTCTCAAAAGATACAGGGGGCCTGGAACTGAAGCTTTCTTT. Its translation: CASLKRYRGPGTEAFF.

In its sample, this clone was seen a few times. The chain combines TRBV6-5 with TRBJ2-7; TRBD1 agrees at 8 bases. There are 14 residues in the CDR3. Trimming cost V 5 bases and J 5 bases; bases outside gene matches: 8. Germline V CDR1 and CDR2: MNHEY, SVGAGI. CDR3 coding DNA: TGTGCCAGCAGTCCTAGACAGGGGATTGACGAGCAGTACTTC. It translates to CASSPRQGIDEQYF.

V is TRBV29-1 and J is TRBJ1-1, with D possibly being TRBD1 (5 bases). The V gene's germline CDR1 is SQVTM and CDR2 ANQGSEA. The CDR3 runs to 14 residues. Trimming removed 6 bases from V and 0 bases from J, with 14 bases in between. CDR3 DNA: TGCAGCGTCGACGGGGGGGGTATGAACACTGAAGCTTTCTTT. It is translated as CSVDGGGMNTEAFF.

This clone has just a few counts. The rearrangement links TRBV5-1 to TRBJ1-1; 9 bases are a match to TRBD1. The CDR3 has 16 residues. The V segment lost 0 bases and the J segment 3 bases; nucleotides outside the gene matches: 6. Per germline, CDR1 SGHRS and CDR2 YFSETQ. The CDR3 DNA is TGCGCCAGCAGCTTGGGGACAGGGGCACGGGACACTGAAGCTTTCTTT. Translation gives CASSLGTGARDTEAFF.

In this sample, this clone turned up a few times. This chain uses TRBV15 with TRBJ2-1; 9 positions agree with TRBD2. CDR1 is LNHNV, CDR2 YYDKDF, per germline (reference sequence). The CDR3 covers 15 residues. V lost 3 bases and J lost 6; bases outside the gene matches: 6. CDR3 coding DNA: TGTGCCACCAGCAGGCCTAGCGGGATCAGCAATGAGCAGTTCTTC. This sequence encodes CATSRPSGISNEQFF.

Here the CDR3 DNA reads TGTGCCAGTAGCATCGGGACAGGGGGCAATCAGCCCCAGCATTTT. It translates to CASSIGTGGNQPQHF. This sequence joins TRBV19 and TRBJ1-5, with 10 positions matching TRBD1. The J segment lost 2 bases and the V segment lost 6 bases, leaving 4 bases of the junction unmatched. Germline lookup yields CDR1 LNHDA and CDR2 SQIVND (reference sequence). The CDR3 runs 15 residues.

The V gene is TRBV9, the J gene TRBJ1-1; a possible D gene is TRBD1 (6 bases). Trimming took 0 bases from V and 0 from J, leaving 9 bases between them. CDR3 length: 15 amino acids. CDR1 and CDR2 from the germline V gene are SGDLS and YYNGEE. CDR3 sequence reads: CASSVGQVMNTEAFF. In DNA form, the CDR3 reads TGTGCCAGCAGCGTAGGACAGGTCATGAACACTGAAGCTTTCTTT. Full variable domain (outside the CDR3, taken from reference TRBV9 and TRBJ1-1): DSGVTQTPKHLITATGQRVTLRCSPRSGDLSVYWYQQSLDQGLQFLIQYYNGEERAKGNILERFSAQQFPDLHSELNLSSLELGDSALYFCASSVGQVMNTEAFFGQGTRLTVV.

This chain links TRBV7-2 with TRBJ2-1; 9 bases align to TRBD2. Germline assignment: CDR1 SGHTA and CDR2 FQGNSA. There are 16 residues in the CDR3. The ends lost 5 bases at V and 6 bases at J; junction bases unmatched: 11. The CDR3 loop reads CASSPLAGSQANEQFF. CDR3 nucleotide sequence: TGTGCCAGCAGCCCCCTAGCGGGAAGCCAGGCCAATGAGCAGTTCTTC. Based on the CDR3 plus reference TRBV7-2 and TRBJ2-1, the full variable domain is GAGVSQSPSNKVTEKGKDVELRCDPISGHTALYWYRQSLGQGLEFLIYFQGNSAPDKSGLPSDRFSAERTGGSVSTLTIQRTQQEDSAVYLCASSPLAGSQANEQFFGPGTRLTVL.

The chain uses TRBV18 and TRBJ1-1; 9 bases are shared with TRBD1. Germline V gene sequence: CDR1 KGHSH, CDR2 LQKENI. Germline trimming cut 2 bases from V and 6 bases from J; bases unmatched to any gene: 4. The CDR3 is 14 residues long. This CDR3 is CASSPKDRGPEAFF. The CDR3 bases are TGTGCCAGCTCACCAAAGGACAGGGGTCCTGAAGCTTTCTTT. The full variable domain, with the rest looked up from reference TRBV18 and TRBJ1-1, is NAGVMQNPRHLVRRRGQEARLRCSPMKGHSHVYWYRQLPEEGLKFMVYLQKENIIDESGMPKERFSAEFPKEGPSILRIQQVVRGDSAAYFCASSPKDRGPEAFFGQGTRLTVV.

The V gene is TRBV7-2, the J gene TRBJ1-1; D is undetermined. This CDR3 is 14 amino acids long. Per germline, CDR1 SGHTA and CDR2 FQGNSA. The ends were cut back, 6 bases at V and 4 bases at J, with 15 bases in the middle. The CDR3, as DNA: TGTGCCAGCAGTTCACAAGTTCGGGGCACTGAAGCTTTCTTT. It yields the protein CASSSQVRGTEAFF.

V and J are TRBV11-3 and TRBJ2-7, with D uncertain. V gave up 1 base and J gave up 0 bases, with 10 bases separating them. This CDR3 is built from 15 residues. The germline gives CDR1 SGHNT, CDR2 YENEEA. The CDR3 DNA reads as TGTGCCAGCAGCTTAGGCGGCAGTAGCTCCTACGAGCAGTACTTC. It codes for CASSLGGSSSYEQYF.